The 10 T cell receptor beta chains below all came from one sample that was sequenced in a study of blood T cell repertoires in COVID-19. Measured with immunoSEQ multiplex PCR; TCRdb has only the in-frame clones, and not every one. Here the sample spans some 250,000 clones, around 80% being singletons. The sequenced sample consisted of peripheral blood. Source of these receptors: a woman between 18 and 29 years old with acute or convalescent COVID-19.

This clone appeared once. The V call is TRBV13, the J call TRBJ2-7; TRBD2 matches at 11 bases. V shed 1 base and J 0 bases; nucleotides not matched to a gene: 8. CDR1 is PRHDT, CDR2 FYEKMQ, per germline (reference sequence). There are 18 residues in the CDR3. The CDR3 loop reads CASSLVAGTSGFSYEQYF. For the CDR3, the DNA is TGTGCCAGCAGCTTAGTGGCCGGGACTAGCGGTTTCTCCTACGAGCAGTACTTC.

The V and J genes are TRBV19 and TRBJ1-2, with D perhaps TRBD1 (5 bases). Germline assignment: CDR1 LNHDA and CDR2 SQIVND (reference sequence). V was pared by 0 bases and J by 8 bases, with 19 bases between. The CDR3 runs 16 residues. As DNA, the CDR3 is TGTGCCAGTAGTATAGATTCCCTCATAGGGGCGCGAGGCTACACCTTC. Encoded protein: CASSIDSLIGARGYTF.

This rearrangement joins TRBV12-3 or TRBV12-4 to TRBJ2-1; 7 bases line up with TRBD2. The CDR3 sequence is 12 residues long. Trimming removed 5 bases from V and 6 bases from J; junction bases left unmatched: 1. The CDR3 DNA reads TGTGCCAGCAGTGGCGGGAGCAATGAGCAGTTCTTC. This sequence encodes CASSGGSNEQFF.

This chain connects TRBV29-1 to TRBJ2-7, with D maybe TRBD2 (6 bases). The CDR3 has 12 amino acids. The germline V and J ends were trimmed by 4 bases and 7 bases, with 14 bases remaining between them. Per the germline V gene, CDR1 is SQVTM and CDR2 is ANQGSEA. The CDR3 protein is CSVVGGGNEQYF. The CDR3 nucleotides read TGCAGCGTTGTTGGGGGAGGTAATGAGCAGTACTTC.

This clone occurred many times. The gene calls are TRBV19 and TRBJ2-1; TRBD2 agrees at 8 bases. Germline V gene data show CDR1 as LNHDA and CDR2 as SQIVND (reference sequence). J was trimmed by 8 bases and V by 1 base; bases with no gene match: 13. The CDR3 length is 17 residues. This CDR3 is CASSIGHTSGLSDEQFF. The CDR3 region has the DNA TGTGCCAGTAGTATAGGACATACTAGCGGCTTATCCGATGAGCAGTTCTTC.

V usage is TRBV15 and J usage is TRBJ2-7, with a tentative D call TRBD1 (5 bases). The CDR3 contains 13 residues. Trimming pared 3 bases from V and 0 bases from J, leaving 6 bases between. CDR1 is LNHNV, CDR2 YYDKDF, per germline (reference sequence). In nucleotides, the CDR3 is TGTGCCACCAGCAGGGACACCTCCTACGAGCAGTACTTC. Translation: CATSRDTSYEQYF.

This clone was observed once. The V and J genes are TRBV5-5 and TRBJ1-1, with D unclear. The CDR3 has 14 residues. Germline V gene data show CDR1 as SGHKS and CDR2 as YYEKEE (reference sequence). With 2 bases removed from V and 1 base from J, the gap between germline ends came to 9 bases. DNA of the CDR3: TGTGCCAGCAGCTTTGTCCTTCGGAACACTGAAGCTTTCTTT. Translated, it gives CASSFVLRNTEAFF.

The V and J genes are TRBV29-1 and TRBJ2-2; a weak D match, TRBD2 (6 bases). Deletions cut 5 bases from V and 1 base from J, with 17 bases between. CDR3 length: 16 amino acids. Germline V gene data show CDR1 as SQVTM and CDR2 as ANQGSEA. The CDR3, as DNA: TGCAGCGTTAAGGAGGGGCCGGGGTTGAACACCGGGGAGCTGTTTTTT. This encodes CSVKEGPGLNTGELFF.

Regarding this clone: The DNA is left out, because the CDR3 cannot be placed on it with certainty; the CDR3 is given as TCRdb lists it. V usage is TRBV12-1 and J usage is TRBJ1-3. TRBV12-1 represents a pseudogene. With termini counted, the CDR3 has 16 amino acids. The CDR3 reads CASSFAGGSSGNTIYF.

CDR3 sequence reads: CASSSWDREGETQYF. In DNA, the CDR3 is TGTGCCAGCAGCTCTTGGGACAGGGAGGGCGAGACCCAGTACTTC. V gene TRBV13 combines with J gene TRBJ2-5; 9 nucleotides agree with TRBD1. With 4 bases clipped from V and 5 bases from J, the junction kept 8 bases outside the gene matches. The V gene's germline CDR1 is PRHDT and CDR2 FYEKMQ (reference sequence). This CDR3 is 15 amino acids long.